The source of this TCR beta chain is a study of shared clonotypes between healthy human individuals (dated by TCRdb to the early 2020s). Regarding the complete study: The cohort included three men and a couple of women between 18 and 49 years of age. To estimate repertoire size and how much clonotype sharing occurs between individuals, the study deeply sequenced the blood TCR repertoires of 4 to 6 healthy adults. Per donor, leukapheresis produced somewhere between about 0.9 and 10 billion PBMCs. Different laboratories and diverse techniques were used to prepare libraries and sequence TCR repertoires, to increase sequencing depth and limit assay-specific biases. For each donor, three plates each were used for CD4 naive and CD4 memory, two plates were used for CD8 naive, and one plate was used for CD8 memory.

This clone was observed a few times. What antigen it recognizes has not been identified. Within one base of it there is no much larger clone, and no base qualities were kept. As encoded in the germline V gene, CDR1 is SNHLY while CDR2 is FYNNEI. From V the trimming removes 4 bases and from J it removes 15 bases, while the gene matches leave 14 bases of the junction unaccounted for. The CDR3 has 14 amino acids, counting the end cysteine and phenylalanine. Here the CDR3 DNA is all that survives: 42 bases in frame from base 1. The donors were healthy, HIV-negative adults with no recently reported acute infections or vaccinations. All donors were Caucasian adults living in Nashville, Tennessee, USA. CD4+ T cells were enriched by magnetic negative selection; naive cells were then positively selected on CD45RA, and the negative fraction formed the memory subset. Blood was obtained by leukapheresis, after which PBMCs were separated by Ficoll-Histopaque density gradient centrifugation and cryopreserved in liquid nitrogen vapor phase. Analytical flow cytometry was used to check the purity and quantity of every magnetically sorted T cell population. From each sorted fraction, genomic DNA was isolated and quantified by UV absorbance on a Nanodrop 2000c.

Using the deep immunoSEQ assay, multiplex PCR amplified TCR CDR3 regions from genomic DNA. For each cell subset, the extracted genomic DNA was distributed evenly across all wells of several immunoSEQ 96-well plates, and each plate served as one replicate. Each replicate PCR for sorted subsets received about 220 ng genomic DNA, equal to 30,000 or so T cell genomes. Purified libraries were quantified with a Qubit 3.0 fluorometer, sized on a Bioanalyzer 2100, and re-quantified with the KAPA Library Quantification kit. Every immunoSEQ 96-well plate was sequenced on a dedicated single-read 150-cycle Illumina NextSeq 550 flow cell. The authors processed their data as follows. The immunoSEQ output contained only junctional sequences without quality scores, so filtering could not match that applied to full-length reads. To assign V/J genes and CDR3, sequences were annotated against IMGT germline references using PyIR, a Python wrapper for IgBLAST v1.9. Reads with weak V/J assignments (E-value above 1e-6), missing CDR3, stop codons, out-of-frame junctions, or ambiguous translated residues were removed. V3J clonotypes were defined by identical inferred V gene, J gene, and CDR3 amino acid sequence. The percentage overlap between two repertoires was calculated by dividing the number of shared unique clonotypes by the size of the smaller repertoire. Richness of each repertoire was evaluated using RTK rarefaction, the Chao1 estimator, and Recon v2.1 estimates of unobserved clonotypes. OLGA was used to compute generation probabilities for all TCRbeta clonotypes that the gDNA method yielded from a handful of donors. The table comes from immuneACCESS by way of TCRdb, which keeps in-frame sequences with V and J called. Part of the clones is missing from these tables; in studies checked, under half for an unresolved V gene and the rest for unknown reasons. V, J and clone size are taken as reported in that table, and D and trimming were inferred from the DNA itself. Counted in this sample were over 850,000 clones; 78% of them appeared once. The top ten clones comprise 0.5% to 0.65% of the sample.

Results the study describes overall, beyond this receptor: Estimated clonotype richness was generally larger for naive than for memory subsets. Even with the large sequencing depth, rarefaction of the sorted-subset datasets indicated that sequencing was incomplete. Compared with non-shared clonotypes, clonotypes shared by all four sorted-subset donors had higher generation probabilities. When a handful of donors were compared, the shared fraction of clonotypes was approximately 5% for naive CD4, less than 4% for naive CD8, roughly 2.5% for memory CD4, and 0.35% to 0.4% for memory CD8. Pairwise subsampling led to the expectation that sequencing depth would affect the degree of clonotype sharing among donors. Sampling was limited to blood, and TCR repertoires in tissue likely differ from TCR repertoires in blood. Because the study included only a small number of donors, the genetic and exposure-history diversity represented was limited.

Material: memory CD4+ T cells from PBMCs. Sample cell subset or site, as interpreted from the label and publication: CD45RA-negative fraction. The sequence links TRBV2 to TRBJ1-5; 8 central nucleotides agree with TRBD1. The sequence was collected from a man aged 18 to 29 in good health. Some clones in this sample may be carry-over from other donors' samples. The nucleotide sequence is TGTGCCAGCAGTGTAGGGGCAGGGGGCCCGATTCGGCATTTT. This yields the protein CASSVGAGGPIRHF.